The 28 T cell receptor beta chains below all came from one sample that was sequenced in a study of sequential checkpoint blockade in melanoma. Repertoires were generated with immunoSEQ multiplex PCR, while TCRdb's copy carries only in-frame clones and drops some. The sample includes fewer than 7,000 clones, roughly 26% of them seen just once. Specified treatment: randomized to nivolumab then ipilimumab (arm A) or the reverse (arm B). Sequenced here: tumor tissue (inferred from file names), sampled from a patient given nivolumab and ipilimumab in sequence. The receptor source for this set is a human donor with melanoma.

The V call is TRBV25-1, the J call TRBJ2-7; possibly TRBD1 for D (5 bases). CDR3 length: 13 amino acids. The ends were cut back, 3 bases at V and 3 bases at J, with 9 bases in the middle. CDR1 is MGHDK, CDR2 SYGVNS, per germline. DNA of the CDR3: TGTGCCAGCAGTGAGTCGACAGTCTACGAGCAGTACTTC. Protein product: CASSESTVYEQYF.

The chain joins TRBV9 to TRBJ1-3; D gene ambiguous. The CDR3 has 14 residues. The germline V gene encodes CDR1 SGDLS and CDR2 YYNGEE. The V and J ends lost 5 bases and 0 bases respectively, with 9 bases between them. The CDR3 nucleotides are TGTGCCAGCAGGCCCCAGAGCTCTGGAAACACCATATATTTT. It encodes CASRPQSSGNTIYF.

J is TRBJ2-7 and V is TRBV19, with TRBD2 identical over 8 bases. Germline V gene lookup returns CDR1 LNHDA and CDR2 SQIVND (reference sequence). The junction had 8 bases not matched to a gene; V was cut back by 4 bases and J by 0 bases. The CDR3 sequence is 16 residues long. The CDR3 spells CASSTPTSGSSYEQYF. CDR3 bases: TGTGCCAGTAGTACCCCAACTAGCGGAAGCTCCTACGAGCAGTACTTC.

This chain links TRBV9 with TRBJ2-7; tentative D call: TRBD1 (5 bases). The germline V gene encodes CDR1 SGDLS and CDR2 YYNGEE. This CDR3 is 15 amino acids long. The V and J ends lost 0 bases and 0 bases respectively, with 10 bases between them. CDR3 region: CASSVEGSISYEQYF. The CDR3 coding sequence is TGTGCCAGCAGCGTAGAGGGGTCAATCTCCTACGAGCAGTACTTC.

This clone was seen only a few times. This sequence joins TRBV11-3 and TRBJ2-3, with D maybe TRBD1 (5 bases). V was pared by 5 bases and J by 2 bases, with 11 bases between. CDR3 length: 14 amino acids. CDR1 and CDR2 (germline): SGHNT, YENEEA. The CDR3 coding sequence is TGTGCCAGCAGCCGACAGACCCTCACAGATACGCAGTATTTT. Amino acids: CASSRQTLTDTQYF. The variable domain in full, with the rest retrieved from reference TRBV11-3 and TRBJ2-3, is EAGVVQSPRYKIIEKKQPVAFWCNPISGHNTLYWYLQNLGQGPELLIRYENEEAVDDSQLPKDRFSAERLKGVDSTLKIQPAELGDSAVYLCASSRQTLTDTQYFGPGTRLTVL.

The V and J genes are TRBV23-1 and TRBJ1-3, with D tentatively TRBD1 (5 bases). TRBV23-1 is an ORF, and what it does is uncertain. The CDR3 loop spans 16 amino acids. The ends were cut back, 9 bases at V and 0 bases at J, with 18 bases in the middle. CDR3 sequence reads: CASTRGTPISGNTIYF. CDR3 nucleotides: TGCGCCAGTACCCGGGGGACCCCAATCTCTGGAAACACCATATATTTT.

This clone has ten or more counts. The V gene is TRBV11-3, the J gene TRBJ2-1, with 8 bases identical to TRBD1. Trimming at V came to 8 bases and at J to 6 bases, leaving 12 bases not matched to a gene. The germline gives CDR1 SGHNT, CDR2 YENEEA. The CDR3 consists of 15 residues. The CDR3 nucleotides are TGTGCCAGCCAACCCTCGGGACAGGTACGCAATGAGCAGTTCTTC. Its protein product is CASQPSGQVRNEQFF.

This clone came up once. V usage is TRBV5-1 and J usage is TRBJ2-7; D is ambiguous. Germline V gives CDR1 SGHRS, CDR2 YFSETQ. The CDR3 sequence is 15 residues long. Trimming shortened V by 4 bases and J by 2 bases, and 16 bases separated the two germline ends. CDR3 nucleotides: TGCGCCAGCAGCACATCCCGGGCCCCTACCTACGAGCAGTACTTC. Its translation is CASSTSRAPTYEQYF. Filled out from reference TRBV5-1 and TRBJ2-7, the complete variable domain reads KAGVTQTPRYLIKTRGQQVTLSCSPISGHRSVSWYQQTPGQGLQFLFEYFSETQRNKGNFPGRFSGRQFSNSRSEMNVSTLELGDSALYLCASSTSRAPTYEQYFGPGTRLTVT.

A few counts support this clone. The chain carries TRBV25-1 and TRBJ2-1; TRBD2 agrees at 7 bases. V shed 8 bases and J 8 bases; nucleotides not matched to a gene: 15. The CDR3 extends over 15 amino acids. CDR1 MGHDK and CDR2 SYGVNS come from the germline V gene. The CDR3 loop reads CASVPAGKGLDEQFF. The CDR3 nucleotides are TGTGCCAGCGTACCAGCGGGAAAGGGCTTAGATGAGCAGTTCTTC. The whole variable domain, remainder taken from reference TRBV25-1 and TRBJ2-1, is EADIYQTPRYLVIGTGKKITLECSQTMGHDKMYWYQQDPGMELHLIHYSYGVNSTEKGDLSSESTVSRIRTEHFPLTLESARPSHTSQYLCASVPAGKGLDEQFFGPGTRLTVL.

There are a few counts of this clone. The J gene is TRBJ1-1, the V gene TRBV6-8; TRBD1 agrees at 7 bases. This CDR3 has 12 residues. CDR1 and CDR2 (germline): MNHGY, SAAAGT. Trimming took 10 bases from V and 8 from J; bases not matched to a gene: 10. In DNA, the CDR3 is TGTGCCACCTTGGACAGGTCCTCCGAAGCTTTCTTT. Protein sequence: CATLDRSSEAFF.

The chain joins TRBV28 to TRBJ2-7; the D gene is possibly TRBD1 (6 bases). Germline CDR1 and CDR2: MDHEN and SYDVKM. The length of the CDR3 is 14 residues. The germline V and J ends were trimmed by 2 bases and 2 bases, with 10 bases remaining between them. CDR3 residues: CASSLGGLTYEQYF. The CDR3 DNA is TGTGCCAGCAGTTTAGGGGGCCTCACCTACGAGCAGTACTTC.

The genes are TRBV5-1 and TRBJ2-2, with a possible D match to TRBD2 (5 bases). The CDR3 contains 16 residues. The germline V gene encodes CDR1 SGHRS and CDR2 YFSETQ. The V gene lost 5 bases and the J gene lost 4 bases, with 18 bases spanning the gap. CDR3 protein: CASSGSAGGATGELFF. CDR3 nucleotide sequence: TGCGCCAGCAGTGGGAGTGCTGGTGGTGCCACCGGGGAGCTGTTTTTT.

This clone was observed a few times. The V call is TRBV28, the J call TRBJ2-7; 10 nucleotides line up with TRBD1. Germline V gene lookup returns CDR1 MDHEN and CDR2 SYDVKM. J was trimmed by 4 bases and V by 5 bases; bases with no gene match: 8. This CDR3 has 15 residues. The CDR3 loop reads CASSHPTGGFYEQYF. The DNA for the CDR3 is TGTGCCAGCAGTCATCCGACAGGGGGCTTTTACGAGCAGTACTTC. Based on the CDR3 plus reference TRBV28 and TRBJ2-7, the full variable domain is DVKVTQSSRYLVKRTGEKVFLECVQDMDHENMFWYRQDPGLGLRLIYFSYDVKMKEKGDIPEGYSVSREKKERFSLILESASTNQTSMYLCASSHPTGGFYEQYFGPGTRLTVT.

This clone was picked up a small number of times. The V and J genes are TRBV9 and TRBJ2-7, with D perhaps being TRBD1 or TRBD2 (5 bases each). The CDR3 is 14 residues long. Per the germline V gene, CDR1 is SGDLS and CDR2 is YYNGEE. V was shortened by 0 bases and J by 6 bases, with 13 bases between the two germline ends. This CDR3 is CASSVGGGRGEQYF. For the CDR3, the DNA is TGTGCCAGCAGCGTAGGGGGCGGCCGGGGCGAGCAGTACTTC. Looking up the rest from reference TRBV9 and TRBJ2-7 gives the full variable domain: DSGVTQTPKHLITATGQRVTLRCSPRSGDLSVYWYQQSLDQGLQFLIQYYNGEERAKGNILERFSAQQFPDLHSELNLSSLELGDSALYFCASSVGGGRGEQYFGPGTRLTVT.

The genes are TRBV12-5 and TRBJ2-1; D perhaps matches TRBD1 (6 bases). Per the germline V gene, CDR1 is LGHNT and CDR2 is FRNRAP. This CDR3 is built from 13 residues. CDR3 sequence reads: CASGQWAYNEQFF. The CDR3 DNA reads TGTGCCAGCGGACAGTGGGCCTACAATGAGCAGTTCTTC.

This rearrangement joins TRBV7-2 to TRBJ2-5; weak D call: TRBD2 (6 bases). Germline-derived CDR1 and CDR2 are SGHTA and FQGNSA. This CDR3 has 13 amino acids. V lost 4 bases, J lost 2 bases, and 8 bases lay in between. The CDR3 reads CASSSTRQETQYF. CDR3 DNA sequence: TGTGCCAGCAGCTCGACTAGGCAAGAGACCCAGTACTTC.

This clone has ten or more counts. This rearrangement joins TRBV11-3 to TRBJ2-1, with 7 bases matching TRBD2. Germline assignment: CDR1 SGHNT and CDR2 YENEEA. Germline trimming cut 0 bases from V and 1 base from J; bases unmatched to any gene: 0. The CDR3 is made up of 15 amino acids. CDR3 nucleotide sequence: TGTGCCAGCAGCTTAGAGGGAGGGTCCTACAATGAGCAGTTCTTC. It specifies CASSLEGGSYNEQFF. The full variable domain, its missing parts supplied by reference TRBV11-3 and TRBJ2-1, is EAGVVQSPRYKIIEKKQPVAFWCNPISGHNTLYWYLQNLGQGPELLIRYENEEAVDDSQLPKDRFSAERLKGVDSTLKIQPAELGDSAVYLCASSLEGGSYNEQFFGPGTRLTVL.

The CDR3 DNA is TGCAGCGTTGGACCGACTAGCGGGAGGGAGCAGTTCTTC. Translated: CSVGPTSGREQFF. This chain links TRBV29-1 with TRBJ2-1; 13 bases agree with TRBD2. The junction had 4 bases not matched to a gene; V was cut back by 4 bases and J by 10 bases. This CDR3 is built from 13 residues. The germline CDR1 and CDR2 sequences are SQVTM and ANQGSEA.

The chain carries TRBV18 and TRBJ1-3, with 10 bases lining up with TRBD1. From germline, CDR1 is KGHSH and CDR2 LQKENI. This CDR3 spans 16 amino acids. With 1 base clipped from V and 3 bases from J, the junction kept 3 bases outside the gene matches. The CDR3 DNA reads TGTGCCAGCTCACCACAGGACAGGGGGATTGGAAACACCATATATTTT. Its protein is CASSPQDRGIGNTIYF.

The chain employs TRBV30 and TRBJ1-2; D might be TRBD1 (6 bases). This CDR3 contains 14 residues. The germline V and J ends were trimmed by 1 base and 3 bases, with 12 bases remaining between them. Germline lookup yields CDR1 GTSNPN and CDR2 SVGIG (reference sequence). CDR3: CAWSAVAGDYGYTF. The CDR3 DNA follows: TGTGCCTGGAGTGCCGTCGCAGGGGACTATGGCTACACCTTC.

This rearrangement joins TRBV28 to TRBJ2-1; 8 bases are shared with TRBD2. V gave up 7 bases and J gave up 5 bases; unmatched junction bases: 7. The CDR3 extends over 14 amino acids. From germline, CDR1 is MDHEN and CDR2 SYDVKM. DNA for the CDR3: TGTGCCAGCAACCGGGTAGCGGGACACAATGAGCAGTTCTTC. It encodes CASNRVAGHNEQFF.

The genes are TRBV6-8 and TRBJ2-5, with 16 bases aligning to TRBD2. The CDR3 runs to 19 residues. V lost 5 bases and J lost 2; bases outside the gene matches: 11. From germline, CDR1 is MNHGY and CDR2 SAAAGT. The DNA for the CDR3 is TGTGCCAGCAGTCCAACGGGGACTAGCGGGAGGGCCTTTCAAGAGACCCAGTACTTC. It yields the protein CASSPTGTSGRAFQETQYF.

This clone came up many times. The genes are TRBV11-3 and TRBJ2-1; 13 nucleotides match TRBD2. This CDR3 is built from 15 residues. J was trimmed by 8 bases and V by 5 bases; bases with no gene match: 6. Per germline, CDR1 SGHNT and CDR2 YENEEA. As DNA, the CDR3 is TGTGCCAGCAGCCGATGGACTAGCGGGAGTGATGAGCAGTTCTTC. Its protein product is CASSRWTSGSDEQFF.

The V gene is TRBV4-1, the J gene TRBJ2-1; perhaps TRBD1 as D (5 bases). V was trimmed by 4 bases and J by 2 bases, leaving 15 bases between them. The CDR3 totals 16 residues. Germline V lookup: CDR1 MGHRA, CDR2 YSYEKL. The CDR3 protein is CASSPPAAGPYNEQFF. The CDR3 DNA reads as TGCGCCAGCAGCCCCCCCGCGGCAGGGCCCTACAATGAGCAGTTCTTC.

This clone was detected a few times. The genes are TRBV28 and TRBJ1-2; 7 positions match TRBD1. CDR1 and CDR2 from the germline V gene are MDHEN and SYDVKM. The CDR3 has 16 residues. With V trimmed by 4 bases and J by 7 bases, 15 bases remained unmatched. The CDR3 nucleotides are TGTGCCAGCAGTTCCCCTAGACAGGGTCTCTCTAGTGGCTACACCTTC. It encodes CASSSPRQGLSSGYTF.

This clone was counted only a few times. This chain uses TRBV29-1 with TRBJ1-1; unclear D gene. The germline CDR1 and CDR2 sequences are SQVTM and ANQGSEA. V lost 4 bases and J 6 bases, leaving 15 bases between the germline ends. CDR3 length: 13 amino acids. The CDR3 region is CSVVGIDRPEAFF. CDR3 DNA sequence: TGCAGCGTTGTAGGGATCGACCGACCTGAAGCTTTCTTT.

The rearrangement joins TRBV9 to TRBJ2-3; possible D gene TRBD1, 5 bases. Between the trimmed V and J ends, which lost 0 bases and 1 base, there was a span of 12 bases. This CDR3 spans 16 amino acids. Looked up from germline, CDR1 is SGDLS and CDR2 is YYNGEE. This chain's CDR3 is CASSVGTLLRTDTQYF. The CDR3 DNA follows: TGTGCCAGCAGCGTAGGGACACTTCTGCGCACAGATACGCAGTATTTT.

This clone was recorded many times. The chain carries TRBV9 and TRBJ2-5, with a possible D match to TRBD2 (7 bases). The CDR3 is made up of 15 amino acids. Trimming removed 3 bases at V and 5 bases at J, with 17 bases between. CDR1 and CDR2 (germline): SGDLS, YYNGEE. CDR3 in amino acids: CASSEGGSASETQYF. Here the CDR3 DNA reads TGTGCCAGCAGCGAGGGGGGGAGCGCTAGTGAGACCCAGTACTTC. The whole variable domain, filled in from reference TRBV9 and TRBJ2-5, reads DSGVTQTPKHLITATGQRVTLRCSPRSGDLSVYWYQQSLDQGLQFLIQYYNGEERAKGNILERFSAQQFPDLHSELNLSSLELGDSALYFCASSEGGSASETQYFGPGTRLLVL.